This T cell receptor beta chain was sequenced during a study of T cells in Graves' hyperthyroidism and ophthalmopathy. General observations from the study: Most thyroid clonotypes with frequency above 0.001 were detected in blood.

A few counts support this clonotype. Its specificity is unknown. V was cut by 7 bases and J by 2 bases, with 11 bases left in between. The CDR3 is 12 residues long. Germline CDR1 is SQVTM and CDR2 is ANQGSEA. Amplified TCR beta CDR3 regions derived from RNA transcripts. Researchers ran a first-round RT-PCR on the TCR CDR3 using the HTBI primer set. MiXCR was run by TCRdb on the multiplex PCR reads, yielding one entry per CDR3 protein. The sample contains around 560,000 distinct CDR3 sequences, roughly 17% of which appear only once. The sequenced sample consisted of blood. The gene calls are TRBV29-1 and TRBJ2-5; a weak D match, TRBD2 (5 bases). The receptor comes from a woman aged 18-30 years with Graves' hyperthyroidism. CDR3 sequence reads: CSAAGWQETQYF. The CDR3 nucleotides are TGCAGCGCCGCGGGTTGGCAAGAGACCCAGTACTTC. Based on the CDR3 plus reference TRBV29-1 and TRBJ2-5, the full variable domain is SAVISQKPSRDICQRGTSLTIQCQVDSQVTMMFWYRQQPGQSLTLIATANQGSEATYESGFVIDKFPISRPNLTFSTLTVSNMSPEDSSIYLCSAAGWQETQYFGPGTRLLVL.